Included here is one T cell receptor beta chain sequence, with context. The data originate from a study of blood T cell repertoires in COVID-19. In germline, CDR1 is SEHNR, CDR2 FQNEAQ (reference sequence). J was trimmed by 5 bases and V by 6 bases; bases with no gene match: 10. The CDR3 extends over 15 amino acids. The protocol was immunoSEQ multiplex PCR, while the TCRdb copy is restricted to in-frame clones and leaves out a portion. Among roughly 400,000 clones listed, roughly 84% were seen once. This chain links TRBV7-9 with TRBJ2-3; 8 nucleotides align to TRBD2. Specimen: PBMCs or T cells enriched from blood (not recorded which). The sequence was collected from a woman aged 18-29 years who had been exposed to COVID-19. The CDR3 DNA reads TGTGCCAGCAGGCCGGGAGGGTTAAAGGGAGATACGCAGTATTTT. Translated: CASRPGGLKGDTQYF.